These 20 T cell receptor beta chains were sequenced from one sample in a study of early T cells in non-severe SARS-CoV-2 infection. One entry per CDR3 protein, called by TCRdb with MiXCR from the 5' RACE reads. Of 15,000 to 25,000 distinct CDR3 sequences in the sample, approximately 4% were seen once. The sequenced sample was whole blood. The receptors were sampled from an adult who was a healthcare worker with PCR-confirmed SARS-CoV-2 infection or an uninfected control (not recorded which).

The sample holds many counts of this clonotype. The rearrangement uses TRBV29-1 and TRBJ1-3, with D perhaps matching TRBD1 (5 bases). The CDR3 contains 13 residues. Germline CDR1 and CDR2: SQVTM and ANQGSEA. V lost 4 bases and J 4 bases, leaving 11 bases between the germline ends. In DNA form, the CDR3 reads TGCAGCGTTGGGGCAGGGTTCGGAAACACCATATATTTT. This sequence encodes CSVGAGFGNTIYF.

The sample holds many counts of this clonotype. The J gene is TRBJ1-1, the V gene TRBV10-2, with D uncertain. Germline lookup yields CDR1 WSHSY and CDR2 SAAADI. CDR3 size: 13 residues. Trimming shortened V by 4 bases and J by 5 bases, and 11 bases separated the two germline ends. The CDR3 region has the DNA TGCGCCAGCAGTGTCGGAAGGGAAACTGAAGCTTTCTTT. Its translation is CASSVGRETEAFF.

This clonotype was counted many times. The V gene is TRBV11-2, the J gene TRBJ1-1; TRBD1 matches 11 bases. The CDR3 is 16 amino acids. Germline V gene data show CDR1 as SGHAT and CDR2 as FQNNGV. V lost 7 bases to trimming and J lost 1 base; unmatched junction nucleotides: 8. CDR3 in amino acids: CASTPGTGGENTEAFF. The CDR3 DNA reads TGTGCCAGCACCCCCGGGACAGGGGGTGAGAACACTGAAGCTTTCTTT.

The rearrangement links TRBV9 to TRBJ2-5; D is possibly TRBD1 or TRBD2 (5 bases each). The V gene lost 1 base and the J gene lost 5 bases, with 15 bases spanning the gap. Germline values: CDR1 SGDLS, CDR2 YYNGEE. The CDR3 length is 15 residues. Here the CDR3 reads CASSVSEGYLETQYF. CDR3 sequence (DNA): TGTGCCAGCAGCGTATCTGAGGGGTACCTGGAGACCCAGTACTTC.

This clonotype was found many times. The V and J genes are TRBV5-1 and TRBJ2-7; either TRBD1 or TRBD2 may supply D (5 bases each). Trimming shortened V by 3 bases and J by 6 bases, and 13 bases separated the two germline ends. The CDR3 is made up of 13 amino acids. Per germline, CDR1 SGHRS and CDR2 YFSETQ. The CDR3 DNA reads TGCGCCAGCAGCTCAGTGGGGGAAGGCGAGCAGTACTTC. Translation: CASSSVGEGEQYF.

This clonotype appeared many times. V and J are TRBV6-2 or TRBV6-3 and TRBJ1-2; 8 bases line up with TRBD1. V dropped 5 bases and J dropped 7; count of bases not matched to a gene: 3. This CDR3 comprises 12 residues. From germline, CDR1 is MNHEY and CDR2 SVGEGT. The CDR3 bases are TGTGCCAGCAGTCCGGACAGGGTTGGCTACACCTTC. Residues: CASSPDRVGYTF.

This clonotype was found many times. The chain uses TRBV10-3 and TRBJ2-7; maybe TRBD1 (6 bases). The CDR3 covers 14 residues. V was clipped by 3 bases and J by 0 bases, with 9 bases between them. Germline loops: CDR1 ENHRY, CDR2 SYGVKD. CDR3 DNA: TGTGCCATCAGTGACCGAGGGGGCTCCTACGAGCAGTACTTC. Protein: CAISDRGGSYEQYF.

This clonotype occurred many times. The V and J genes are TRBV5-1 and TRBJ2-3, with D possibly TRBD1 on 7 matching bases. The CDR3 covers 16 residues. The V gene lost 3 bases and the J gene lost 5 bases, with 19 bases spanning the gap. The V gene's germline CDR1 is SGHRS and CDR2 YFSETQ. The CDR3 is CASSSAQARGVDTQYF. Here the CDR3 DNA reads TGCGCCAGCAGCTCCGCACAAGCCAGGGGGGTAGATACGCAGTATTTT. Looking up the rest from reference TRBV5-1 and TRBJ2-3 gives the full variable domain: KAGVTQTPRYLIKTRGQQVTLSCSPISGHRSVSWYQQTPGQGLQFLFEYFSETQRNKGNFPGRFSGRQFSNSRSEMNVSTLELGDSALYLCASSSAQARGVDTQYFGPGTRLTVL.

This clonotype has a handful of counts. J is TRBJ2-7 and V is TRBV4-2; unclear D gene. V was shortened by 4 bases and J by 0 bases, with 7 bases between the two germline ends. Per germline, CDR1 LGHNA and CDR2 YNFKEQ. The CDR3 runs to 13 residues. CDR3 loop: CASSPEASYEQYF. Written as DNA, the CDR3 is TGTGCCAGCAGCCCCGAGGCCTCCTACGAGCAGTACTTC.

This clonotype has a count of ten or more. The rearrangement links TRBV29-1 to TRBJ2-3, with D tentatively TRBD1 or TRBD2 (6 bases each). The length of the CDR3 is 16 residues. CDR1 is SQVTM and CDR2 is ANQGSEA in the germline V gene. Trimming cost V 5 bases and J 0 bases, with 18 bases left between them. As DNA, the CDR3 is TGCAGCGTTATGGGGGCGGCGGGGATAAGCACAGATACGCAGTATTTT. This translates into CSVMGAAGISTDTQYF.

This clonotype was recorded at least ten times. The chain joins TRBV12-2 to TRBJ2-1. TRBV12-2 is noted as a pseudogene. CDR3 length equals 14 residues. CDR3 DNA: TGTGCAAGTCGCTTAGTAGGCGATTACAATGAGCAGTTCTTC. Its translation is CASRLVGDYNEQFF.

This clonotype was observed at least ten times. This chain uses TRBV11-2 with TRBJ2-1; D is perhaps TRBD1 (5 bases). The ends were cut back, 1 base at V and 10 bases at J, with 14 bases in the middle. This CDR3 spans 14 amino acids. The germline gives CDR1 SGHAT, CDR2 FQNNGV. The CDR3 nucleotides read TGTGCCAGCAGCTTAGGGTGGACCAGGGAAGAGCAGTTCTTC. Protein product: CASSLGWTREEQFF. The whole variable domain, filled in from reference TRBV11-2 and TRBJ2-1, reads EAGVAQSPRYKIIEKRQSVAFWCNPISGHATLYWYQQILGQGPKLLIQFQNNGVVDDSQLPKDRFSAERLKGVDSTLKIQPAKLEDSAVYLCASSLGWTREEQFFGPGTRLTVL.

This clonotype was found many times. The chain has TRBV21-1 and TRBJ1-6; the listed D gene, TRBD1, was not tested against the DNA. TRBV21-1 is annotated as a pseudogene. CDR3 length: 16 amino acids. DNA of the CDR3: TGTGCCAGCAGCATTCCCGGACAGGCTGATAATTCACCCCTCCACTTT. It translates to CASSIPGQADNSPLHF.

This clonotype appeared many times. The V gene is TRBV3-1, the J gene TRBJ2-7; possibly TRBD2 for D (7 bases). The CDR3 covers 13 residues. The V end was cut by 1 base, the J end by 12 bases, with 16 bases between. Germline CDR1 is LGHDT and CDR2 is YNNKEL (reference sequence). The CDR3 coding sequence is TGTGCCAGCAGCCAAGGATATGGGGGGGGGCCGTACTTC. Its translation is CASSQGYGGGPYF.

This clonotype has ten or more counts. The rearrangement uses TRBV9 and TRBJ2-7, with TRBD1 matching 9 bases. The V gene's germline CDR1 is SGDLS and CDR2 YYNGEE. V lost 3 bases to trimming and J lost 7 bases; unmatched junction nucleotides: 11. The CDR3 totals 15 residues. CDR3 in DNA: TGTGCCAGCAGCGCACGGACAGGGGAGAGCGGGGAGCAGTACTTC. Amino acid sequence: CASSARTGESGEQYF.

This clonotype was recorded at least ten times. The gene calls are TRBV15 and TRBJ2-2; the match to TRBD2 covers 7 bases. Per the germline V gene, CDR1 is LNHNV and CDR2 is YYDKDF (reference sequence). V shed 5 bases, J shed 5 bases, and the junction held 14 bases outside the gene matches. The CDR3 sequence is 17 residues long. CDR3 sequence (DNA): TGTGCCACCAGCCCTCCCCGCGGCGGGGGAGGGACCGGGGAGCTGTTTTTT. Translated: CATSPPRGGGGTGELFF.

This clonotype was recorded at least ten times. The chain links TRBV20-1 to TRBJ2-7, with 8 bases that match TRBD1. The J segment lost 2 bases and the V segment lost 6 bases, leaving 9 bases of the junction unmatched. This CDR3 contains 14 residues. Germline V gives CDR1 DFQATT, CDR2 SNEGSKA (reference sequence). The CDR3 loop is CSAVTGGLTYEQYF. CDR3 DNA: TGCAGTGCCGTCACAGGGGGTCTCACCTACGAGCAGTACTTC.

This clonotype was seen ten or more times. CDR3 DNA: TGCGCCAGCAGCCAAGGGGTGGGGGTATTGGAAGCTTTCTTT. Translation gives CASSQGVGVLEAFF. V and J are TRBV4-3 and TRBJ1-1; D may be TRBD1 (5 bases). V lost 1 base and J lost 8, with 14 bases in between. Germline values: CDR1 LGHNA, CDR2 YSLEER. The CDR3 runs 14 residues.

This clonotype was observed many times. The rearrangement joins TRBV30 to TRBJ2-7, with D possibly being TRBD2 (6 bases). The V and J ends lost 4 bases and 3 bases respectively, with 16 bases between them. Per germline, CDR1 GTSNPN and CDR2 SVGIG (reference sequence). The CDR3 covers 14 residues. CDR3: CAWKAGMTNYEQYF. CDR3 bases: TGTGCCTGGAAGGCGGGAATGACGAACTACGAGCAGTACTTC. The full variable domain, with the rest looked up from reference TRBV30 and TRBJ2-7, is SQTIHQWPATLVQPVGSPLSLECTVEGTSNPNLYWYRQAAGRGLQLLFYSVGIGQISSEVPQNLSASRPQDRQFILSSKKLLLSDSGFYLCAWKAGMTNYEQYFGPGTRLTVT.

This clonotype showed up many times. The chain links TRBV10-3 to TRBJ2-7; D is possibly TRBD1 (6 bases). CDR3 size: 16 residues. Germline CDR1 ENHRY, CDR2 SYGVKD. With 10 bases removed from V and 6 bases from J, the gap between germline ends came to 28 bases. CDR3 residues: CATSRNRDTESTEQYF. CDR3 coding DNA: TGTGCCACTTCGAGAAACCGGGACACCGAATCTACCGAGCAGTACTTC.